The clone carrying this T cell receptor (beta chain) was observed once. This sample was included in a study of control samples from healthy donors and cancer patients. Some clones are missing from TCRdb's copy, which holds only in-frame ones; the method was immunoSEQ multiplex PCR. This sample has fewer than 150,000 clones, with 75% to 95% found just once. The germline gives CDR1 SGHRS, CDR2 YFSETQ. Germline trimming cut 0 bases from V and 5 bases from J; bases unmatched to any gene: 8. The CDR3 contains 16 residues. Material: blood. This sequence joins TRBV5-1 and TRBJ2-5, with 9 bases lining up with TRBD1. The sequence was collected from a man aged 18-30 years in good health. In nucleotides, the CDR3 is TGCGCCAGCAGCTTGGGTGGGACAGGGTCCGGGGAGACCCAGTACTTC. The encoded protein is CASSLGGTGSGETQYF.